The next 26 T cell receptor beta chains were all read from a single sample in a study of patients and donors after allogeneic stem cell transplantation. One entry per CDR3 protein results from TCRdb running MiXCR on the RT-PCR reads. The data show approximately 170,000 distinct CDR3 sequences, about a quarter seen once. Sequenced sample: blood, either unsorted or a sorted T cell fraction (not recorded which). The receptor source for this set is a human donor who was either an allogeneic HSCT recipient or a stem cell or donor lymphocyte infusion donor (not recorded which). It is not recorded whose cells these are; they may come from a transplant donor.

This clonotype was counted at least ten times. The chain is built from TRBV2 and TRBJ1-2, with D uncertain. Per germline, CDR1 SNHLY and CDR2 FYNNEI. V was shortened by 5 bases and J by 3 bases, with 16 bases between the two germline ends. The CDR3 length is 15 residues. This CDR3 reads CASSPREEDYYGYTF. CDR3 DNA: TGTGCCAGCAGTCCCCGGGAGGAGGATTACTATGGCTACACCTTC.

The sample holds a few counts of this clonotype. The genes are TRBV7-2 and TRBJ1-1; possibly TRBD1 for D (6 bases). V gave up 4 bases and J gave up 7 bases, with 16 bases separating them. The CDR3 consists of 14 residues. Germline assignment: CDR1 SGHTA and CDR2 FQGNSA. The CDR3 region is CASSSSGVLGEAFF. The CDR3, as DNA: TGTGCCAGCAGCTCTTCAGGGGTTCTCGGTGAAGCTTTCTTT.

The CDR3 sequence: CASSLGVLNSPLHF. The CDR3 bases are TGCGCCAGCAGCTTGGGTGTGCTAAATTCACCCCTCCACTTT. The chain links TRBV5-1 to TRBJ1-6; D call uncertain. V was clipped by 0 bases and J by 7 bases, with 8 bases between them. Germline V gives CDR1 SGHRS, CDR2 YFSETQ. The CDR3 sequence is 14 residues long.

J is TRBJ1-4 and V is TRBV12-3 or TRBV12-4; 9 bases match TRBD1. CDR3 size: 16 residues. V dropped 6 bases and J dropped 6; count of bases not matched to a gene: 11. The CDR3 DNA reads as TGTGCCAGCAGCCGTATACCGGGACAGGGTGATGAAAAACTGTTTTTT. Translated: CASSRIPGQGDEKLFF.

This clonotype was found once. The chain is built from TRBV5-1 and TRBJ2-7; D possibly corresponds to TRBD1 (6 bases). Germline V CDR1 and CDR2: SGHRS, YFSETQ. V was cut by 2 bases and J by 5 bases, with 20 bases left in between. The CDR3 consists of 16 residues. CDR3 nucleotides: TGCGCCAGCAGCTTTACGGAACTGGGGGCGGGCCACGAGCAGTACTTC. Translation: CASSFTELGAGHEQYF.

This clonotype was seen a few times. This rearrangement joins TRBV5-1 to TRBJ2-1; 9 positions agree with TRBD1. J was trimmed by 8 bases and V by 2 bases; bases with no gene match: 14. The CDR3 is 17 residues long. Germline V gene lookup returns CDR1 SGHRS and CDR2 YFSETQ. The CDR3 coding sequence is TGCGCCAGCAGCTTTCCCGGGACAGGGCCAATCACGGATGAGCAGTTCTTC. As protein: CASSFPGTGPITDEQFF.

This clonotype was seen a handful of times. The chain joins TRBV6-1 to TRBJ2-7; possible D gene TRBD1, 6 bases. V gave up 5 bases and J gave up 2 bases, with 16 bases separating them. Germline V gene data show CDR1 as MNHNS and CDR2 as SASEGT. The CDR3 extends over 15 amino acids. CDR3 sequence (DNA): TGTGCCAGCAGTCCCAAGGGACAAGGGACCTACGAGCAGTACTTC. Translation: CASSPKGQGTYEQYF.

This clonotype has just a few counts. The chain couples TRBV3-1 to TRBJ2-3, with 11 positions matching TRBD2. CDR3 length: 15 residues. Germline CDR1 LGHDT, CDR2 YNNKEL (reference sequence). J lost 5 bases, V lost 2 bases, and 3 bases had no gene match. CDR3 DNA sequence: TGTGCCAGCAGCCAACCGGGACTAGCGGAAGATACGCAGTATTTT. This sequence encodes CASSQPGLAEDTQYF.

The chain uses TRBV7-3 and TRBJ1-5; 7 bases line up with TRBD1. V dropped 3 bases and J dropped 7; count of bases not matched to a gene: 12. CDR3 size: 16 residues. Germline V gene data show CDR1 as SGHTA and CDR2 as FQGTGA. CDR3 DNA sequence: TGTGCCAGCAGCTTCAATACCGACAGGGTGGGGCAGCCCCAGCATTTT. It encodes CASSFNTDRVGQPQHF.

V gene TRBV20-1 combines with J gene TRBJ2-2; D is uncertain. Germline V gene sequence: CDR1 DFQATT, CDR2 SNEGSKA (reference sequence). Trimming took off 3 bases at V and 0 bases at J, with 5 bases between the two ends. The CDR3 runs 13 residues. CDR3 bases: TGCAGTGCTAGCGGAGCGAACACCGGGGAGCTGTTTTTT. The encoded protein is CSASGANTGELFF.

The rearrangement uses TRBV10-3 and TRBJ1-1; D may be TRBD1 (6 bases). V dropped 6 bases and J dropped 9 bases, with 14 bases sitting between them. Germline V gives CDR1 ENHRY, CDR2 SYGVKD. This CDR3 spans 12 amino acids. The CDR3 sequence: CAISRGQGKAFF. DNA of the CDR3: TGTGCCATCAGCCGAGGGCAGGGGAAAGCTTTCTTT.

CDR3 loop: CASSPPWGDQSNYNEQFF. The CDR3 DNA follows: TGTGCCAGCAGCCCACCTTGGGGGGACCAATCCAACTACAATGAGCAGTTCTTC. This chain joins TRBV3-1 and TRBJ2-1, with D possibly being TRBD2 (6 bases). Germline V lookup: CDR1 LGHDT, CDR2 YNNKEL (reference sequence). This CDR3 has 18 residues. Trimming cost V 4 bases and J 3 bases, with 22 bases left between them.

This clonotype was observed a few times. The chain couples TRBV5-1 to TRBJ2-5; perhaps TRBD1 as D (6 bases). In germline, CDR1 is SGHRS, CDR2 YFSETQ. Trimming took 5 bases from V and 1 from J, leaving 18 bases between them. This CDR3 is built from 16 residues. CDR3 residues: CASSTFRTASQETQYF. The CDR3 region has the DNA TGCGCCAGCAGTACCTTTAGGACAGCCTCCCAAGAGACCCAGTACTTC.

Ten or more counts support this clonotype. The CDR3 DNA is TGTGCCAGCAGTTCTACCACAGGGTACACTGAAGCTTTCTTT. Translated: CASSSTTGYTEAFF. The chain combines TRBV25-1 with TRBJ1-1; tentatively, D is TRBD1 (6 bases). The germline gives CDR1 MGHDK, CDR2 SYGVNS. Trimming took off 5 bases at V and 3 bases at J, with 13 bases between the two ends. This CDR3 contains 14 residues. The whole variable domain, filled in from reference TRBV25-1 and TRBJ1-1, reads EADIYQTPRYLVIGTGKKITLECSQTMGHDKMYWYQQDPGMELHLIHYSYGVNSTEKGDLSSESTVSRIRTEHFPLTLESARPSHTSQYLCASSSTTGYTEAFFGQGTRLTVV.

V is TRBV19 and J is TRBJ1-5, with TRBD1 identical over 8 bases. CDR3 length: 13 amino acids. V lost 5 bases and J lost 5; bases outside the gene matches: 2. The germline V gene encodes CDR1 LNHDA and CDR2 SQIVND (reference sequence). DNA of the CDR3: TGTGCCAGTAGTGAGACAGGGGATCAGCCCCAGCATTTT. Protein product: CASSETGDQPQHF.

The sample holds a few counts of this clonotype. This chain uses TRBV12-3 or TRBV12-4 with TRBJ1-2, with D possibly matching TRBD1 (5 bases). V was shortened by 3 bases and J by 7 bases, with 18 bases between the two germline ends. The CDR3 is 15 amino acids. CDR3 in DNA: TGTGCCAGCAGTTTTTCCCGTGGGGGGAGTGGTGGCTACACCTTC. As protein: CASSFSRGGSGGYTF.

The chain employs TRBV4-3 and TRBJ1-5; D may be TRBD1 (5 bases). This CDR3 has 15 residues. Trimming stripped 1 base from V and 6 bases from J, with 13 bases between. CDR1 LGHNA and CDR2 YSLEER come from the germline V gene. The DNA for the CDR3 is TGCGCCAGCAGCCAAGCATGGGGGAAGGGTCAGCCCCAGCATTTT. It is translated as CASSQAWGKGQPQHF.

This clonotype was seen at least ten times. V is TRBV13 and J is TRBJ1-1; TRBD1 might be the D (6 bases). This CDR3 spans 15 amino acids. Looked up from germline, CDR1 is PRHDT and CDR2 is FYEKMQ (reference sequence). Trimming took off 0 bases at V and 0 bases at J, with 8 bases between the two ends. CDR3 nucleotides: TGTGCCAGCAGCTTAGGGGCAGGGGTGAACACTGAAGCTTTCTTT. Amino acid sequence: CASSLGAGVNTEAFF.

The rearrangement joins TRBV5-1 to TRBJ2-7; possibly TRBD1 or TRBD2 for D (5 bases each). V lost 3 bases, J lost 5 bases, and 12 bases lay in between. This CDR3 contains 13 residues. Germline CDR1 SGHRS, CDR2 YFSETQ. DNA of the CDR3: TGCGCCAGCAGCTCGACCAGGGACGACGAGCAGTACTTC. Translated, it gives CASSSTRDDEQYF.

In this sample, this clonotype turned up a few times. The rearrangement joins TRBV6-6 to TRBJ1-5; no reliable D call. V dropped 7 bases and J dropped 0 bases, with 13 bases sitting between them. Germline V CDR1 and CDR2: MNHNY, SVGAGI (reference sequence). The CDR3 has 15 amino acids. This CDR3 is CASTQTSHSNQPQHF. CDR3 bases: TGTGCCAGCACCCAGACCAGTCATAGCAATCAGCCCCAGCATTTT.

This clonotype was counted ten times or more. The V gene is TRBV3-1, the J gene TRBJ2-5; tentative D call: TRBD1 (5 bases). The germline V gene has CDR1 LGHDT and CDR2 YNNKEL (reference sequence). Between the trimmed V and J ends, which lost 1 base and 5 bases, there was a span of 17 bases. This CDR3 has 16 residues. For the CDR3, the DNA is TGTGCCAGCAGCCAAGGGGCCGTCCAGGGTACCGAGACCCAGTACTTC. Translation gives CASSQGAVQGTETQYF.

The chain employs TRBV5-1 and TRBJ2-1; 7 bases agree with TRBD2. The CDR3 is 16 residues long. In germline, CDR1 is SGHRS, CDR2 YFSETQ. The ends lost 4 bases at V and 0 bases at J; junction bases unmatched: 7. CDR3 region: CASSPETSSSYNEQFF. The CDR3 nucleotides are TGCGCCAGCAGCCCCGAGACTAGCAGCTCCTACAATGAGCAGTTCTTC.

The chain couples TRBV4-1 to TRBJ2-1; 10 bases map to TRBD2. V dropped 4 bases and J dropped 8; count of bases not matched to a gene: 8. The CDR3 extends over 15 amino acids. Germline V gene data show CDR1 as MGHRA and CDR2 as YSYEKL. CDR3 in amino acids: CASSLPAGGLDEQFF. DNA for the CDR3: TGCGCCAGCAGCCTACCAGCGGGGGGGCTCGATGAGCAGTTCTTC.

This clonotype came up a few times. The J gene is TRBJ1-1, the V gene TRBV29-1; D is ambiguous. Germline V gives CDR1 SQVTM, CDR2 ANQGSEA. CDR3 length equals 10 residues. The V end lost 0 bases, the J end lost 8 bases, and 4 bases lay between the germline ends. CDR3 nucleotide sequence: TGCAGCGTTGAAGATATCGAAGCTTTCTTT. This translates into CSVEDIEAFF. The variable domain in full, with the rest retrieved from reference TRBV29-1 and TRBJ1-1, is SAVISQKPSRDICQRGTSLTIQCQVDSQVTMMFWYRQQPGQSLTLIATANQGSEATYESGFVIDKFPISRPNLTFSTLTVSNMSPEDSSIYLCSVEDIEAFFGQGTRLTVV.

This clonotype was detected only a few times. The chain employs TRBV12-3 or TRBV12-4 and TRBJ1-4; no clear D gene. Trimming pared 2 bases from V and 8 bases from J, leaving 15 bases between. CDR3 size: 15 residues. The DNA for the CDR3 is TGTGCCAGCAGTTTATTGACGGGTGTCAAGGAAAAACTGTTTTTT. Residues: CASSLLTGVKEKLFF.

This clonotype was counted a few times. The J gene is TRBJ2-5, the V gene TRBV6-1; a possible D gene is TRBD2 (6 bases). Germline assignment: CDR1 MNHNS and CDR2 SASEGT. The V end lost 4 bases, the J end lost 5 bases, and 17 bases lay between the germline ends. This CDR3 has 15 residues. The CDR3 reads CASSGGPGTFETQYF. CDR3 nucleotide sequence: TGTGCCAGCAGTGGAGGACCCGGGACTTTTGAGACCCAGTACTTC.